This T cell receptor (beta chain) was profiled in a study of identifying expanded T cells in peripheral blood. Study-level findings and limits: Approximately 1.1 clones differed between technical replicates, versus approximately 17 and 20 over time. Clone count variance between roughly 2-week samples rose with total template count.

Sequencing used immunoSEQ multiplex PCR; TCRdb keeps in-frame clones, though not all of them. In the table there are more than 90,000 clones, roughly nine tenths of which are singletons. This clone was recorded a few times. As yet, its antigen is unknown. Collection occurred without any documented infections or immune events in donors. The CDR3 is 15 residues long. Germline CDR1 reads SGHRS; CDR2 reads YFSETQ. J was trimmed by 8 bases and V by 4 bases; bases with no gene match: 12. This receptor was taken from a person between 18 and 69 years old in good health. Sequenced: blood. The chain joins TRBV5-1 to TRBJ1-2; TRBD1 agrees at 9 bases. In DNA, the CDR3 is TGCGCCAGCAGCCAAAACAGGGGGCGTGAGCAGGGCTACACCTTC. Translation gives CASSQNRGREQGYTF.